The source of this T cell receptor beta chain is a study of T cells after yellow fever vaccination. Making TCR cDNA involved 5'RACE template switching, which added UMIs and a universal primer site. TCRdb reprocessed the 5' RACE reads with MiXCR, giving one entry per CDR3 protein. Among about 630,000 distinct CDR3 sequences listed, 9% to 15% were seen once. V was pared by 4 bases and J by 1 base, with 17 bases between. The CDR3 loop spans 16 amino acids. Germline V lookup: CDR1 SGHVS, CDR2 FNYEAQ. General study results and limits: Abundant bulk-derived clonotypes could contaminate FACS-sorted repertoires. CD4 and CD8 compartments shared a small share of clonotypes, likely from convergent recombination. A large majority of primary-vaccination clones showed up again after the booster (approximately 96% CD4, roughly 91% CD8).

Many counts were recorded for this clonotype. Its antigen is not identified. This specimen consisted of PBMCs, obtained on the day of the yellow fever booster vaccination. The TCR was taken from a man aged 30-40 years who received the YFV17D yellow fever vaccine. The chain joins TRBV7-6 to TRBJ2-7; weak D call: TRBD2 (6 bases). The CDR3: CASSSKASGLSYEQYF. DNA for the CDR3: TGTGCCAGCAGCTCCAAAGCGAGCGGGCTGTCCTACGAGCAGTACTTC.